This TCR beta chain was obtained from a study of blood T cell repertoires in COVID-19. Under the authors' procedure: How many nucleated cells were present was estimated from reference gene primer amplification. This table comes from immunoSEQ multiplex PCR, and its TCRdb copy is limited to in-frame clones, with some not included. The DNA gave D and trimming, while V, J and clone size come from that table. Altogether about 100,000 clones are present, over 85% being singletons, with the ten largest covering 4.2%. In germline, CDR1 is SGHNT, CDR2 YYREEE (reference sequence). Trimming shortened V by 3 bases and J by 5 bases, and 14 bases separated the two germline ends. The CDR3 runs 14 residues.

This clonotype originated in a human donor with COVID-19, enrolled during active disease. The donor label of this sample is uncertain. Sequenced material: peripheral blood. This chain uses TRBV5-4 with TRBJ2-5, with D tentatively TRBD1 (7 bases). The CDR3 protein is CASSSRSGGETQYF. The CDR3 DNA reads as TGTGCCAGCAGCTCCCGGTCAGGGGGGGAGACCCAGTACTTC.